Below are 24 T cell receptor beta chains sequenced from a single sample in a study of PD-1 blockade in classical Hodgkin lymphoma. Sequenced by immunoSEQ multiplex PCR; TCRdb stores in-frame clones only, minus some. The sample consists of 25,000 to 30,000 clones, 85% to 90% of them appearing once. Time point meaning: cycle 4 day 1 (C4D1), after 6 weeks of nivolumab. Each patient experienced a relapse that followed autologous stem cell transplantation, and brentuximab vedotin exposure varied. Out of thawed PBMCs, magnetic negative selection purified CD4+ T cells. The sequencing used CD4+ T cells from blood, collected before the fourth cycle of nivolumab. Receptor source: a human donor with classical Hodgkin lymphoma.

This clone was counted once. V is TRBV7-3 and J is TRBJ2-3, with D possibly TRBD1 on 5 matching bases. Deletions cut 5 bases from V and 1 base from J, with 13 bases between. Per the germline V gene, CDR1 is SGHTA and CDR2 is FQGTGA. The CDR3 contains 15 residues. CDR3 loop: CASSIQGVRTDTQYF. CDR3 in DNA: TGTGCCAGCAGCATTCAAGGGGTCCGCACAGATACGCAGTATTTT. Filled out from reference TRBV7-3 and TRBJ2-3, the complete variable domain reads GAGVSQTPSNKVTEKGKYVELRCDPISGHTALYWYRQSLGQGPEFLIYFQGTGAADDSGLPNDRFFAVRPEGSVSTLKIQRTERGDSAVYLCASSIQGVRTDTQYFGPGTRLTVL.

V is TRBV18 and J is TRBJ2-5; D is unresolved. The CDR3 consists of 13 residues. Germline values: CDR1 KGHSH, CDR2 LQKENI. With 2 bases removed from V and 2 bases from J, the gap between germline ends came to 6 bases. CDR3 in amino acids: CASSPMGQETQYF. DNA of the CDR3: TGTGCCAGCTCACCAATGGGTCAAGAGACCCAGTACTTC.

The chain employs TRBV21-1 and TRBJ1-4. TRBV21-1 is a pseudogene locus. The CDR3 has 16 amino acids. The CDR3 coding sequence is TGTGCCACCAGGCCGGGGGGCCTGGGGACTAATGAAAAACTGTTTTTT. It codes for CATRPGGLGTNEKLFF.

This chain links TRBV28 with TRBJ2-3, with 10 nucleotides matching TRBD2. Losses at the gene ends were 5 bases for V and 2 bases for J; bases not matched to a gene: 13. There are 18 residues in the CDR3. Germline values: CDR1 MDHEN, CDR2 SYDVKM. The CDR3, as DNA: TGTGCCAGCAGTGCCCGTTTGTCTAGCGGGGGCCTCACAGATACGCAGTATTTT. Its translation: CASSARLSSGGLTDTQYF.

The gene calls are TRBV2 and TRBJ1-5; 7 bases are a match to TRBD1. This CDR3 is built from 14 residues. Unmatched junction bases numbered 13, after V lost 6 bases and J lost 11 bases. Looked up from germline, CDR1 is SNHLY and CDR2 is FYNNEI. The DNA of the CDR3 is TGTGCCAGCAGGGGCGGGACAGCATTCGAGGCCCAGCATTTT. This codes for CASRGGTAFEAQHF.

This clone was recorded once. The J gene is TRBJ2-5, the V gene TRBV11-1; no firm D call. V was pared by 1 base and J by 5 bases, with 5 bases between. Germline CDR1 and CDR2: SGHAT and FQDESV (reference sequence). This CDR3 has 12 amino acids. CDR3 nucleotide sequence: TGTGCCAGCAGCTTAGTGGGGGAGACCCAGTACTTC. Encoded protein: CASSLVGETQYF. Variable domain in full (rest from reference TRBV11-1 and TRBJ2-5): EAEVAQSPRYKITEKSQAVAFWCDPISGHATLYWYRQILGQGPELLVQFQDESVVDDSQLPKDRFSAERLKGVDSTLKIQPAELGDSAMYLCASSLVGETQYFGPGTRLLVL.

The chain recombines TRBV7-8 with TRBJ1-2, with D unresolved. CDR1 and CDR2 (germline): SGHVS, FQNEAQ. Trimming pared 0 bases from V and 3 bases from J, leaving 8 bases between. This CDR3 comprises 14 residues. This chain's CDR3 is CASSLASRDYGYTF. The CDR3 region has the DNA TGTGCCAGCAGCTTAGCCTCAAGGGACTATGGCTACACCTTC.

The chain joins TRBV18 to TRBJ2-2; 8 bases match TRBD1. From germline, CDR1 is KGHSH and CDR2 LQKENI. The CDR3 covers 16 residues. The J segment lost 3 bases and the V segment lost 2 bases, leaving 5 bases of the junction unmatched. CDR3 amino acids: CASSPSKTGDTGELFF. The CDR3 bases are TGTGCCAGCTCACCATCCAAGACAGGGGACACCGGGGAGCTGTTTTTT.

The chain combines TRBV5-1 with TRBJ1-4; 7 bases line up with TRBD1. CDR1 SGHRS and CDR2 YFSETQ come from the germline V gene. This CDR3 contains 15 residues. V shed 4 bases, J shed 2 bases, and the junction held 5 bases outside the gene matches. The chain's CDR3 is CASSRQGPTNEKLFF. CDR3 in DNA: TGCGCCAGCAGCCGACAGGGTCCCACTAATGAAAAACTGTTTTTT.

This clone was seen a handful of times. The rearrangement links TRBV4-2 to TRBJ1-5, with 9 bases aligning to TRBD1. Looked up from germline, CDR1 is LGHNA and CDR2 is YNFKEQ. Trimming cost V 1 base and J 9 bases; bases outside gene matches: 13. There are 17 residues in the CDR3. CDR3 DNA: TGTGCCAGCAGCCAAGTCCACCCCGGACAGGGGTTTGGGCCCCAGCATTTT. It specifies CASSQVHPGQGFGPQHF.

The chain recombines TRBV27 with TRBJ1-2; 8 nucleotides match TRBD1. Germline CDR1 reads MNHEY; CDR2 reads SMNVEV (reference sequence). The CDR3 covers 12 residues. Trimming at V came to 11 bases and at J to 8 bases, leaving 10 bases not matched to a gene. This CDR3 reads CAGNQGAWGYTF. CDR3 in DNA: TGTGCCGGGAACCAGGGGGCTTGGGGCTACACCTTC.

The rearrangement uses TRBV5-1 and TRBJ1-2; 11 nucleotides line up with TRBD1. CDR1 is SGHRS, CDR2 YFSETQ, per germline. The CDR3 contains 13 residues. V trimming: 4 bases; J trimming: 8 bases; junction bases outside the gene matches: 4. Written as DNA, the CDR3 is TGCGCCAGCAGCAAGGGACAGGGGGAAGGCTACACCTTC. Residues: CASSKGQGEGYTF.

The chain's CDR3 is CASSRAGTANTGELFF. Written as DNA, the CDR3 is TGTGCCAGCAGCCGAGCCGGGACAGCGAACACCGGGGAGCTGTTTTTT. The chain recombines TRBV4-2 with TRBJ2-2, with 7 bases identical to TRBD1. J lost 0 bases, V lost 4 bases, and 5 bases had no gene match. The germline V gene encodes CDR1 LGHNA and CDR2 YNFKEQ. The CDR3 has 16 amino acids.

This clone occurred once. The gene calls are TRBV19 and TRBJ2-7, with 8 bases identical to TRBD2. Germline V gene data show CDR1 as LNHDA and CDR2 as SQIVND (reference sequence). The CDR3 sequence is 15 residues long. The trim removed 5 bases at V and 7 bases at J, leaving 13 bases unmatched. CDR3 sequence reads: CASSGSGSALAEQYF. CDR3 bases: TGTGCCAGTAGTGGGAGCGGGAGCGCCTTAGCGGAGCAGTACTTC.

The gene calls are TRBV5-1 and TRBJ2-7; D remains unclear. Looked up from germline, CDR1 is SGHRS and CDR2 is YFSETQ. Trimming left V 0 bases short and J 2 bases short, with 9 bases between. This CDR3 has 14 residues. The chain's CDR3 is CASSLAAGTYEQYF. CDR3 DNA sequence: TGCGCCAGCAGCTTGGCTGCCGGAACCTACGAGCAGTACTTC.

The count of this clone is one. The rearrangement uses TRBV27 and TRBJ1-1; D possibly corresponds to TRBD1 (6 bases). CDR1 is MNHEY, CDR2 SMNVEV, per germline (reference sequence). V was trimmed by 2 bases and J by 0 bases, leaving 13 bases between them. The CDR3 runs 16 residues. CDR3 nucleotide sequence: TGTGCCAGCAGTTTAAGGGGGGAGGCGGTGAACACTGAAGCTTTCTTT. This codes for CASSLRGEAVNTEAFF.

This rearrangement joins TRBV9 to TRBJ2-1, with D tentatively TRBD1 or TRBD2 (6 bases each). CDR1 SGDLS and CDR2 YYNGEE come from the germline V gene. Between the trimmed V and J ends, which lost 3 bases and 1 base, there was a span of 11 bases. This CDR3 contains 15 residues. CDR3 nucleotides: TGTGCCAGCAGCGGACGGAGGGGGTCCTACAATGAGCAGTTCTTC. It codes for CASSGRRGSYNEQFF. Together with reference TRBV9 and TRBJ2-1, the CDR3 gives the full variable domain: DSGVTQTPKHLITATGQRVTLRCSPRSGDLSVYWYQQSLDQGLQFLIQYYNGEERAKGNILERFSAQQFPDLHSELNLSSLELGDSALYFCASSGRRGSYNEQFFGPGTRLTVL.

This chain connects TRBV7-7 to TRBJ2-2, with D uncertain. This CDR3 is 13 amino acids long. V lost 5 bases, J lost 3 bases, and 7 bases lay in between. Per the germline V gene, CDR1 is SSHAT and CDR2 is FNYEAQ (reference sequence). The CDR3 protein is CASSPKYTGELFF. CDR3 bases: TGTGCCAGCAGCCCAAAGTACACCGGGGAGCTGTTTTTT. The whole variable domain, remainder taken from reference TRBV7-7 and TRBJ2-2, is GAGVSQSPRYKVTKRGQDVTLRCDPISSHATLYWYQQALGQGPEFLTYFNYEAQPDKSGLPSDRFSAERPEGSISTLTIQRTEQRDSAMYRCASSPKYTGELFFGEGSRLTVL.

The CDR3 bases are TGTGCCAGCAGCTTAGTAGGGACAGGGAGGAACACCGGGGAGCTGTTTTTT. Translation gives CASSLVGTGRNTGELFF. The V gene is TRBV11-3, the J gene TRBJ2-2; 9 positions agree with TRBD1. Germline assignment: CDR1 SGHNT and CDR2 YENEEA. This CDR3 comprises 17 residues. V lost 1 base to trimming and J lost 1 base; unmatched junction nucleotides: 4.

V gene TRBV10-1 combines with J gene TRBJ2-2; D uncertain. The CDR3 contains 14 residues. V shed 6 bases and J shed 0 bases, with 8 bases lying between them. Germline V gene data show CDR1 as WNHNN and CDR2 as SYGVQD (reference sequence). CDR3 nucleotide sequence: TGCGCCAGCAGGGCCAAGACGAACACCGGGGAGCTGTTTTTT. It translates to CASRAKTNTGELFF.

The chain employs TRBV9 and TRBJ2-3, with D unclear. The germline CDR1 and CDR2 sequences are SGDLS and YYNGEE. V was clipped by 0 bases and J by 2 bases, with 10 bases between them. The CDR3 has 15 residues. CDR3 in amino acids: CASSVGSLYTDTQYF. Here the CDR3 DNA reads TGTGCCAGCAGCGTAGGCTCCTTATACACAGATACGCAGTATTTT.

The chain combines TRBV28 with TRBJ1-5; no reliable D call. The CDR3 is 18 residues long. V gave up 4 bases and J gave up 0 bases, with 19 bases separating them. Germline V gene lookup returns CDR1 MDHEN and CDR2 SYDVKM. CDR3 coding DNA: TGTGCCAGCAGTTCCCCAGCAGCTCAGGCGTATAGCAATCAGCCCCAGCATTTT. As protein: CASSSPAAQAYSNQPQHF.

The chain joins TRBV5-4 to TRBJ1-6; the D gene is possibly TRBD1 (5 bases). CDR1 is SGHNT and CDR2 is YYREEE in the germline V gene (reference sequence). V lost 0 bases, J lost 7 bases, and 8 bases lay in between. This CDR3 contains 14 residues. CDR3 in DNA: TGTGCCAGCAGCTTGGACCGGGGGAATTCACCCCTCCACTTT. Translated: CASSLDRGNSPLHF.

The chain carries TRBV7-8 and TRBJ1-2; D is perhaps TRBD1 (5 bases). Trimming removed 1 base from V and 2 bases from J, with 14 bases in between. Germline CDR1 reads SGHVS; CDR2 reads FQNEAQ. This CDR3 contains 16 residues. CDR3 coding DNA: TGTGCCAGCAGCTTAGGTAGCGGGGGAGAAAACTATGGCTACACCTTC. It specifies CASSLGSGGENYGYTF.